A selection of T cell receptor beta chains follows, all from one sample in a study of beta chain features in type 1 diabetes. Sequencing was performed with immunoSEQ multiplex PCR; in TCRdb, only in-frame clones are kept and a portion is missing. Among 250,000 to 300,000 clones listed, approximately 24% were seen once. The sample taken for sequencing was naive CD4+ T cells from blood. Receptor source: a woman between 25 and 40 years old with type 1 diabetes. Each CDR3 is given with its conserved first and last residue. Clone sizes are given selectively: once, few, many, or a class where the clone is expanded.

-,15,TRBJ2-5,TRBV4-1,CASSQGTGVGETQYF
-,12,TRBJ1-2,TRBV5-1,CASSLDEEGYTF
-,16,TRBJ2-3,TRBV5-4,CASSLVRVGDTDTQYF
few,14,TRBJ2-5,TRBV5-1,CASSLASVRETQYF
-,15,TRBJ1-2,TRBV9,CASSPETGSSYGYTF
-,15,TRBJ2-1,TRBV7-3,CASSLAVSSYNEQFF
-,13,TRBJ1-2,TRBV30,CAWSQGLDYGYTF
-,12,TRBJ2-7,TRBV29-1,CSVDYGNYEQYF
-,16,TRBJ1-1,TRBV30,CAWSRIDRGKNTEAFF
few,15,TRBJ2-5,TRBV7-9,CATYRDRWTEETQYF
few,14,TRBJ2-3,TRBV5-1,CASSLVQGPDTQYF
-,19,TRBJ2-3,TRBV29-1,CSVDASRRSSGRRTDTQYF
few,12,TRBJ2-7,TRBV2,CASRTPSYEQYF